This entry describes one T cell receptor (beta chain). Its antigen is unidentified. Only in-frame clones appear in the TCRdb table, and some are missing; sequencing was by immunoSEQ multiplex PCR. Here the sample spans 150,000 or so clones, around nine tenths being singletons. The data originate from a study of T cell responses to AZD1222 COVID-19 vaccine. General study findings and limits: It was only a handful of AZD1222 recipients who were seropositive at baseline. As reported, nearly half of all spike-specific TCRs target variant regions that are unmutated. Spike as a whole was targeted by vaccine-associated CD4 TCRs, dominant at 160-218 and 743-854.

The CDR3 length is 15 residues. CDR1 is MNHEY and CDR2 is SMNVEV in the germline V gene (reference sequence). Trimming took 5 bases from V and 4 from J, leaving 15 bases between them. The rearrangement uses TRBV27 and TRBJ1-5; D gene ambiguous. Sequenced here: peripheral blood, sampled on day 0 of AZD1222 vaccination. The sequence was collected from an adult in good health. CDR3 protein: CASSKNAGINQPQHF. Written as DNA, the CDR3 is TGTGCCAGCAGTAAAAACGCTGGGATTAATCAGCCCCAGCATTTT.